This T cell receptor (beta chain) was sequenced for a study of blood T cell repertoires in COVID-19 (TCRdb year 2020). About the full investigation: Samples covering the acute and convalescent phases of COVID-19 were provided by collaborators in the United States, Italy and Spain. Where available, HLA class I and class II types were taken from metadata supplied by the sample provider and were not determined by assay-based typing. The material from the prospective study consisted of cDNA or gDNA derived from T cells, B-cell-depleted T cells, or PBMCs. Samples were obtained from the ongoing ImmuneRACE study (first 160 participants) and from over 1,000 subjects provided by 6 global collaborators. A de-identified subject ID, COVID-19 status, age in years and sex were almost always included in the sample metadata. Deeply sampled blood TCRbeta repertoires from subjects exposed to, actively infected with, or recovered from COVID-19 were included in the dataset. The repertoires were released in a freely available public database meant as a resource for research on the immune response to SARS-CoV-2. Points the paper makes about the study in general: The amount of clinical and demographic metadata varied by source and participant and was provided uncurated.

Each collaborating institution followed its own protocols to collect whole blood in K2EDTA tubes. For TCRbeta analysis, collaborator samples were shipped as frozen whole blood, as isolated PBMCs, or as DNA extracted from either sample type. Concerning this clone: Its recognized antigen is unknown. There are no base qualities to consult, and no much larger clone falls within one base.

The immunoSEQ Assay, a bias-controlled multiplex PCR, was used to amplify TCRbeta CDR3 regions from genomic DNA. The paper's processing steps were these. Nucleated cell counts per sample were estimated from amplification of reference gene primers within the assay. To quantify the absolute abundance of each unique TCRbeta CDR3 rearrangement, sequence reads were collapsed and filtered. For each sample, productive Simpson clonality was calculated by taking the square root of Simpson's diversity index across productive rearrangements. TCRdb re-hosts the immuneACCESS table, in-frame sequences only. Its copies lack some clones; in the studies checked, an unresolved V gene accounts for under half of them, and the cause for the rest is not known. V, J and clone size reflect that table, while D and trimming were determined from the DNA. In all, the sample holds approximately 63,000 clones, and around 86% of those were seen once. The biggest ten clones account for 1% to 1.5% of the sample.

V is cut by 4 bases and J by 3 bases, and the space between the germline ends is 7 bases. CDR1 is given as SGHDN and CDR2 as FVKESK, both from the germline V gene. The CDR3 contains 13 residues, cysteine and phenylalanine counted. Only the CDR3 portion is preserved as DNA: 39 bases, with reading frame beginning at the first base. The material sequenced was peripheral blood. This TCR came from a woman older than 75 with acute or convalescent COVID-19. Recombination connected TRBV14 to TRBJ1-3; the D gene is not confidently resolved. The sequenced DNA: TGTGCCAGCAGCCTAACTTATGGAAACACCATATATTTT. Translated, it gives CASSLTYGNTIYF.